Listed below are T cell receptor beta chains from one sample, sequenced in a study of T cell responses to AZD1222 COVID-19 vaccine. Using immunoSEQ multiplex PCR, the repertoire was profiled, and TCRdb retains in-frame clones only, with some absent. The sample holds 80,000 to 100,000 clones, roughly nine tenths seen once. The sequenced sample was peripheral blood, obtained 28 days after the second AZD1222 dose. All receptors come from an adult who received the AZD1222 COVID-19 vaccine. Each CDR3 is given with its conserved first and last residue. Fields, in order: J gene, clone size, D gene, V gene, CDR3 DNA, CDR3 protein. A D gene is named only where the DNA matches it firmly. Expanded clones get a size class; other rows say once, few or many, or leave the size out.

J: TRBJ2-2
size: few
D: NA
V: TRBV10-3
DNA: TGTGCCATCAGTGTAGGTACAGCCATTAACACCGGGGAGCTGTTTTTT
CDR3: CAISVGTAINTGELFF

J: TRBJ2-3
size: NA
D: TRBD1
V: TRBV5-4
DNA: TGTGCCAGCAGCACCCGACAGGGCCAGCGAGATACGCAGTATTTT
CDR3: CASSTRQGQRDTQYF

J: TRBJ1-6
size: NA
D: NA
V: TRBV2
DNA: TGTGCCAGCAGGATAGGCCTCGGCTCCTATAATTCACCCCTCCACTTT
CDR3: CASRIGLGSYNSPLHF

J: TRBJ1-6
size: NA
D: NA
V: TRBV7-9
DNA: TGTGCCAGCAGCTCCCAATCCAATTCACCCCTCCACTTT
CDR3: CASSSQSNSPLHF

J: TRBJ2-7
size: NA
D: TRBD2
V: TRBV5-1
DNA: TGCGCCAGCAGCCCACAAGCGGGGTCCTCCTACGAGCAGTACTTC
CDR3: CASSPQAGSSYEQYF

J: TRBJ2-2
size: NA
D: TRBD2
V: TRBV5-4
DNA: TGTGCCAGCAGCCCCGGACGGGGGGGTGACACCGGGGAGCTGTTTTTT
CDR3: CASSPGRGGDTGELFF

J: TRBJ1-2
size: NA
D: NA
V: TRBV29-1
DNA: TGCAGCGTTGAAGATGGGGACCGCTACTATGGCTACACCTTC
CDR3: CSVEDGDRYYGYTF

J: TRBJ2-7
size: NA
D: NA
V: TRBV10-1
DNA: TGCGCCAGCAGTGAGGCTAGGCAGGCCTACGAGCAGTACTTC
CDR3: CASSEARQAYEQYF

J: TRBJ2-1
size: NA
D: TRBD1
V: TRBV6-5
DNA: TGTGCCAGCAGTTTCCAGGGGGTAGGGGCCTACAATGAGCAGTTCTTC
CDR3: CASSFQGVGAYNEQFF

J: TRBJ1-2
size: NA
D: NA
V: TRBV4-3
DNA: TGCGCCAGCAGCCACCCCGAAAGGCTGGGAGGCTACACCTTC
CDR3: CASSHPERLGGYTF

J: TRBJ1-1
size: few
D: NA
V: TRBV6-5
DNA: TGTGCCAGCAGGCCCGTGGTCATGAACACTGAAGCTTTCTTT
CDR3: CASRPVVMNTEAFF

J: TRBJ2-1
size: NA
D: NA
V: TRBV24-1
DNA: TGTGCCACCAGTGATGCCAGGGGAGGTGATGGCAATGAGCAGTTCTTC
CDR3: CATSDARGGDGNEQFF

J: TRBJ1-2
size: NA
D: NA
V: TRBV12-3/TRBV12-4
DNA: TGTGCCAGCAGTTCCGGGGCGCGTGGCTACACCTTC
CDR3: CASSSGARGYTF

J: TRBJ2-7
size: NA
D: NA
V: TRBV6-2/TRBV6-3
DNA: TGTGCCAGCAGTTACTCCGGACTGTACCTTAGCTCCTACGAGCAGTACTTC
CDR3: CASSYSGLYLSSYEQYF

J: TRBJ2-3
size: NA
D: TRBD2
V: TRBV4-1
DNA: TGCGCCAGCAGCCAAGGACTAGCGGGGGGAGGAGATACGCAGTATTTT
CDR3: CASSQGLAGGGDTQYF

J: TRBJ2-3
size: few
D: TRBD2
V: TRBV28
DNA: TGTGCCAGCCTCGGGACTAGCGGGGGGACTAGCACAGATACGCAGTATTTT
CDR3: CASLGTSGGTSTDTQYF